The 9 T cell receptor beta chains below were found in one sample sequenced in a study of T cells in Graves' hyperthyroidism and ophthalmopathy. The CDR3 regions of TCR beta were amplified from RNA transcripts. The HTBI primer set drove a first-round RT-PCR of the TCR CDR3. TCRdb re-analysed the multiplex PCR reads in MiXCR, keeping a single row per CDR3 protein. The top ten clones hold around a sixth of a sample with about 480,000 distinct CDR3 sequences, about an eighth of them seen once. Sequencing used blood. These receptors originate from a woman aged 18 to 35 with Graves' hyperthyroidism.

Many counts were recorded for this clonotype. The gene calls are TRBV7-3 and TRBJ1-1; 8 bases fit TRBD1. From germline, CDR1 is SGHTA and CDR2 FQGTGA. The CDR3 extends over 13 amino acids. V gave up 4 bases and J gave up 5 bases; unmatched junction bases: 3. For the CDR3, the DNA is TGTGCCAGCAGCTCGGACAGGGCAACTGAAGCTTTCTTT. Its translation: CASSSDRATEAFF.

This clonotype has at least ten counts. V and J are TRBV9 and TRBJ1-4; 11 positions match TRBD1. V lost 3 bases to trimming and J lost 6 bases; unmatched junction nucleotides: 4. The CDR3 totals 15 residues. Germline V gives CDR1 SGDLS, CDR2 YYNGEE. Here the CDR3 DNA reads TGTGCCAGCAGCGCACCGGGACAGGGGGATGAAAAACTGTTTTTT. Encoded protein: CASSAPGQGDEKLFF.

This clonotype was picked up many times. This chain links TRBV19 with TRBJ2-4; no clear D gene. This CDR3 region has 14 residues. Trimming left V 2 bases short and J 0 bases short, with 5 bases between. CDR1 and CDR2 from the germline V gene are LNHDA and SQIVND (reference sequence). This chain's CDR3 is CASSIQEAKNIQYF. The CDR3 coding sequence is TGTGCCAGTAGTATACAAGAAGCCAAAAACATTCAGTACTTC.

This chain uses TRBV2 with TRBJ2-7; D is tentatively TRBD1 or TRBD2 (5 bases each). The CDR3 extends over 16 amino acids. V lost 6 bases and J 7 bases, leaving 25 bases between the germline ends. Germline CDR1 is SNHLY and CDR2 is FYNNEI. CDR3 sequence reads: CASSGVVQGQFWEQYF. The CDR3 region has the DNA TGTGCCAGCAGCGGGGTTGTTCAGGGTCAATTTTGGGAGCAGTACTTC.

In this sample, this clonotype turned up many times. CDR3 region: CSAEVGVTNTEAFF. CDR3 DNA sequence: TGCAGTGCCGAAGTGGGCGTTACGAACACTGAAGCTTTCTTT. The chain joins TRBV20-1 to TRBJ1-1, with D hard to call. Trimming pared 6 bases from V and 1 base from J, leaving 15 bases between. This CDR3 spans 14 amino acids. Germline values: CDR1 DFQATT, CDR2 SNEGSKA (reference sequence).

To note about this clonotype: One end of the junction fails to match germline, which may point to a read error. The rearrangement joins TRBV19 to TRBJ1-2; D is possibly TRBD1 (6 bases). The germline V gene encodes CDR1 LNHDA and CDR2 SQIVND (reference sequence). This CDR3 contains 16 residues. The CDR3 DNA reads as TGTGCCAGTAGTAGTCGACAGGCTCTGTCGTTCTATGGCTACGCCTTC. Translated: CASSSRQALSFYGYAF.

This clonotype has just a few counts. This chain links TRBV4-1 with TRBJ2-3; tentative D call: TRBD2 (6 bases). Germline CDR1 MGHRA, CDR2 YSYEKL. This CDR3 has 16 amino acids. Trimming took 4 bases from V and 2 from J, leaving 16 bases between them. The CDR3 spells CASSLGIADTTDTQYF. In nucleotides, the CDR3 is TGCGCCAGCAGCCTCGGGATAGCGGATACCACAGATACGCAGTATTTT.

The chain recombines TRBV5-1 with TRBJ2-3; 9 nucleotides match TRBD1. The V gene's germline CDR1 is SGHRS and CDR2 YFSETQ. The CDR3 consists of 15 residues. J was trimmed by 5 bases and V by 4 bases; bases with no gene match: 8. This CDR3 reads CASSGTGPQEDTQYF. Written as DNA, the CDR3 is TGCGCCAGCAGCGGGACAGGGCCCCAAGAAGATACGCAGTATTTT.

This clonotype appeared a few times. A clone one base away is much larger, so this may be a read error. The chain is built from TRBV3-1 and TRBJ1-1; no clear D gene. CDR3 size: 13 residues. Germline V gene sequence: CDR1 LGHDT, CDR2 YNNKEL (reference sequence). The CDR3 DNA sequence: TGTGCCAGCAGACTTGGTACGAACACTGAAGCTCTCTTT. Amino acids: CASRLGTNTEALF.